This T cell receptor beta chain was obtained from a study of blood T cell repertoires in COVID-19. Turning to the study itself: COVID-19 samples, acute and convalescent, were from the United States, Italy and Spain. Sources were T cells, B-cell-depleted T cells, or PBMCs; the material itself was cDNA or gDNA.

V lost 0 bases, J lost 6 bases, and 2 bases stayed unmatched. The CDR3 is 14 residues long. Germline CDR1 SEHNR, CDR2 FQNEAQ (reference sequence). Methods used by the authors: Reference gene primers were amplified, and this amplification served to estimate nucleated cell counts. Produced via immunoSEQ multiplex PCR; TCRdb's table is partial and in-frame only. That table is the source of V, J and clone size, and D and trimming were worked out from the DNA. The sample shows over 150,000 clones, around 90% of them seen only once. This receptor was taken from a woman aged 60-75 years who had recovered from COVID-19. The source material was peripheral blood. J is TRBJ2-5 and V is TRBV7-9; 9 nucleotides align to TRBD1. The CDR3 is CASSLAHRGQTQYF. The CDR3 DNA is TGTGCCAGCAGCTTAGCGCACAGGGGGCAGACCCAGTACTTC.